This T cell receptor (beta chain) was captured in a study of cytomegalovirus exposure and HLA in healthy donors. Notes on the study in general: Excluded were some V segments that proved indistinguishable, including TRBV6-2 and TRBV6-3. Analysis was carried out at a later point, and it linked a missense DCLRE1C variant to TCR beta V- and J-gene trimming. In a later analysis, a genetic analysis reported fewer productive-TCR N-insertions in an Asian-associated ancestry cluster than the cohort average. Associated with cytomegalovirus, according to the listing, were some 180 TCR beta chains.

The PCR had 60 Vbeta and 13 Jbeta primers. Produced via immunoSEQ multiplex PCR; TCRdb's table is partial and in-frame only. The sample carries about 76,000 clones, around 70% recorded once. Trimming cost V 3 bases and J 6 bases, with 5 bases left between them. Germline values: CDR1 SGHRS, CDR2 YFSETQ. This CDR3 has 11 residues. This clone came up a few times. The antigen remains unidentified. This sequence joins TRBV5-1 and TRBJ2-3; D call uncertain. The sequenced sample consisted of PBMCs. The receptor comes from a woman aged 40 to 55 in good health and CMV-seropositive. The CDR3 spells CASSSQDTQYF. The CDR3 DNA follows: TGCGCCAGCAGCTCCCAGGATACGCAGTATTTT.